The next 22 T cell receptor beta chains were all read from a single sample in a study of Graves' ophthalmopathy and Graves' hyperthyroidism. RNA transcripts yielded amplified TCR beta CDR3 regions. HTBI primers were used in a first-round RT-PCR, which preceded a second-round multiplex PCR. One entry per CDR3 protein, called by TCRdb with MiXCR from the multiplex PCR reads. Of some 750,000 distinct CDR3 sequences in the sample, roughly two fifths were seen once. Sequenced: peripheral blood. The receptors shown here come from an adult man with Graves' ophthalmopathy.

The chain combines TRBV19 with TRBJ1-5, with D possibly matching TRBD1 (5 bases). The length of the CDR3 is 15 residues. Trimming cost V 5 bases and J 2 bases, with 13 bases left between them. Germline V gene sequence: CDR1 LNHDA, CDR2 SQIVND (reference sequence). In DNA form, the CDR3 reads TGTGCCAGTAGTTGGGGGACTTTAGGCAATCAGCCCCAGCATTTT. Amino acids: CASSWGTLGNQPQHF. The whole variable domain, filled in from reference TRBV19 and TRBJ1-5, reads DGGITQSPKYLFRKEGQNVTLSCEQNLNHDAMYWYRQDPGQGLRLIYYSQIVNDFQKGDIAEGYSVSREKKESFPLTVTSAQKNPTAFYLCASSWGTLGNQPQHFGDGTRLSIL.

V gene TRBV5-4 combines with J gene TRBJ2-1; 7 bases fit TRBD1. The J segment lost 5 bases and the V segment lost 2 bases, leaving 7 bases of the junction unmatched. The V gene's germline CDR1 is SGHNT and CDR2 YYREEE (reference sequence). The CDR3 totals 15 residues. The CDR3 region is CASSLGGLSHNEQFF. CDR3 nucleotides: TGTGCCAGCAGCTTAGGGGGCCTCTCTCACAATGAGCAGTTCTTC.

The V and J genes are TRBV7-6 and TRBJ2-5, with a weak D call TRBD2 (6 bases). The CDR3 consists of 15 residues. Per the germline V gene, CDR1 is SGHVS and CDR2 is FNYEAQ. The ends were cut back, 0 bases at V and 1 base at J, with 9 bases in the middle. The chain's CDR3 is CASSLAGRPQETQYF. As DNA, the CDR3 is TGTGCCAGCAGCTTAGCAGGGAGGCCCCAAGAGACCCAGTACTTC. The full variable domain, with the rest looked up from reference TRBV7-6 and TRBJ2-5, is GAGVSQSPRYKVTKRGQDVALRCDPISGHVSLYWYRQALGQGPEFLTYFNYEAQQDKSGLPNDRFSAERPEGSISTLTIQRTEQRDSAMYRCASSLAGRPQETQYFGPGTRLLVL.

This rearrangement joins TRBV25-1 to TRBJ2-2, with TRBD2 identical over 10 bases. The V and J ends lost 8 bases and 5 bases, in that order; junction bases with no gene match: 14. Germline V CDR1 and CDR2: MGHDK, SYGVNS. CDR3 size: 17 residues. CDR3 sequence: CASGIKGLAGVTGELFF. CDR3 in DNA: TGTGCCAGCGGCATTAAGGGGCTAGCGGGAGTTACCGGGGAGCTGTTTTTT.

This clonotype has ten or more counts. This sequence joins TRBV10-3 and TRBJ2-2; 7 bases match TRBD1. The CDR3 totals 15 residues. CDR1 and CDR2 from the germline V gene are ENHRY and SYGVKD. With 6 bases clipped from V and 2 bases from J, the junction kept 6 bases outside the gene matches. The CDR3 DNA is TGTGCCATCAGGCCCGGGACAGACAACACCGGGGAGCTGTTTTTT. It yields the protein CAIRPGTDNTGELFF.

Worth noting for this clonotype: An end of the junction differs from the germline gene, which may be a read error. This chain connects TRBV25-1 to TRBJ2-5; TRBD1 might be the D (5 bases). Looked up from germline, CDR1 is MGHDK and CDR2 is SYGVNS. CDR3 size: 14 residues. CDR3 DNA sequence: TGTGCCAGCATTGAAGAGGCAGGGATGGAGACCCAGTACTTC. Translated: CASIEEAGMETQYF.

V usage is TRBV20-1 and J usage is TRBJ2-7; D unclear. Germline V CDR1 and CDR2: DFQATT, SNEGSKA (reference sequence). The CDR3 is made up of 15 amino acids. Trimming left V 4 bases short and J 0 bases short, with 16 bases between. The DNA of the CDR3 is TGCAGTGCTACCCTCAGACACTTCGTCTCCTACGAGCAGTACTTC. This encodes CSATLRHFVSYEQYF.

This clonotype was seen many times. The V gene is TRBV7-3, the J gene TRBJ2-7; no firm D call. V lost 0 bases and J 5 bases, leaving 8 bases between the germline ends. In germline, CDR1 is SGHTA, CDR2 FQGTGA. The CDR3 is 13 residues long. The CDR3 loop is CASSLTEIHEQYF. The CDR3 coding sequence is TGTGCCAGCAGCTTAACCGAGATCCACGAGCAGTACTTC.

In the case of this clonotype: This may come from a read error, since a much larger clone is one base off. This rearrangement joins TRBV2 to TRBJ1-2; the match to TRBD1 covers 8 bases. Germline V lookup: CDR1 SNHLY, CDR2 FYNNEI. Trimming removed 10 bases from V and 6 bases from J; junction bases left unmatched: 10. The CDR3 is 13 residues long. CDR3 bases: TGTGCCACATCGGACAGGGTAGGGCATGGCTACACCTTC. Protein sequence: CATSDRVGHGYTF.

The J gene is TRBJ1-3, the V gene TRBV14, with 10 bases aligning to TRBD1. The CDR3 loop spans 16 amino acids. The J segment lost 6 bases and the V segment lost 4 bases, leaving 9 bases of the junction unmatched. Germline V CDR1 and CDR2: SGHDN, FVKESK. CDR3 in amino acids: CASSLDPGQGKNTIYF. CDR3 sequence (DNA): TGTGCCAGCAGCCTTGATCCGGGACAGGGGAAAAACACCATATATTTT.

This clonotype was picked up a small number of times. The rearrangement links TRBV7-9 to TRBJ1-1; weak D call: TRBD1 (6 bases). The V end was cut by 5 bases, the J end by 4 bases, with 17 bases between. The CDR3 runs to 15 residues. Germline loops: CDR1 SEHNR, CDR2 FQNEAQ (reference sequence). The CDR3 DNA is TGTGCCAGCAGCCAAGATCCAGGGGCCAGCACTGAAGCTTTCTTT. As protein: CASSQDPGASTEAFF. The full variable domain, completed using reference TRBV7-9 and TRBJ1-1, is DTGVSQNPRHKITKRGQNVTFRCDPISEHNRLYWYRQTLGQGPEFLTYFQNEAQLEKSRLLSDRFSAERPKGSFSTLEIQRTEQGDSAMYLCASSQDPGASTEAFFGQGTRLTVV.

This clonotype has a count of ten or more. This chain joins TRBV6-6 and TRBJ1-2; D gene ambiguous. The CDR3 consists of 15 residues. Germline CDR1 and CDR2: MNHNY and SVGAGI (reference sequence). V was cut by 5 bases and J by 0 bases, with 13 bases left in between. Here the CDR3 DNA reads TGTGCCAGCAGTGCTTTGACCGCTGCTAACTATGGCTACACCTTC. Translating it yields CASSALTAANYGYTF.

The table lists this clonotype with many counts. The final CDR3 position lacks the conserved phenylalanine or tryptophan, pointing to a likely read error. The DNA is left out, because the CDR3 cannot be placed on it with certainty; the CDR3 is given as TCRdb lists it. The chain uses TRBV15 and TRBJ2-5; the table's D call TRBD2 went unverified against the DNA. The CDR3 adds up to 11 amino acids, both ends counted. Germline V gene sequence: CDR1 LNHNV, CDR2 YYDKDF (reference sequence). The CDR3 protein is CATSRDPTGPL.

This clonotype was counted at least ten times. The chain joins TRBV7-7 to TRBJ2-5; D is unresolved. The CDR3 length is 13 residues. CDR1 SSHAT and CDR2 FNYEAQ come from the germline V gene (reference sequence). Trimming cost V 2 bases and J 4 bases, with 8 bases left between them. In DNA form, the CDR3 reads TGTGCCAGCAGCTTATCCCCGAGAGAGACCCAGTACTTC. It encodes CASSLSPRETQYF.

The chain joins TRBV2 to TRBJ2-3; 11 positions agree with TRBD1. The germline gives CDR1 SNHLY, CDR2 FYNNEI. J gave up 4 bases and V 5 bases, and 8 bases lay outside the gene matches. The CDR3 runs to 16 residues. The CDR3 reads CASSYLRDRGSDTQYF. The CDR3 DNA follows: TGTGCCAGCAGTTACCTCCGGGACAGGGGGTCAGATACGCAGTATTTT. Full variable domain (remainder filled in from reference TRBV2 and TRBJ2-3): EPEVTQTPSHQVTQMGQEVILRCVPISNHLYFYWYRQILGQKVEFLVSFYNNEISEKSEIFDDQFSVERPDGSNFTLKIRSTKLEDSAMYFCASSYLRDRGSDTQYFGPGTRLTVL.

About this clonotype: At one end the junction does not follow the germline gene, possibly because of a read error. V gene TRBV25-1 combines with J gene TRBJ2-2, with 10 bases lining up with TRBD2. CDR3 size: 15 residues. Per germline, CDR1 MGHDK and CDR2 SYGVNS. CDR3 sequence reads: CASSPRTSGDGELFF. Here the CDR3 DNA reads TGCGCCAGCAGCCCAAGGACTAGCGGTGACGGGGAGCTGTTTTTT. The full variable domain, with the rest looked up from reference TRBV25-1 and TRBJ2-2, is EADIYQTPRYLVIGTGKKITLECSQTMGHDKMYWYQQDPGMELHLIHYSYGVNSTEKGDLSSESTVSRIRTEHFPLTLESARPSHTSQYLCASSPRTSGDGELFFGEGSRLTVL.

V and J are TRBV7-2 and TRBJ2-5; 16 nucleotides match TRBD2. Per the germline V gene, CDR1 is SGHTA and CDR2 is FQGNSA. V lost 5 bases and J lost 4; bases outside the gene matches: 10. This CDR3 is 18 amino acids long. The CDR3 region is CASSANRGTSGRVETQYF. As DNA, the CDR3 is TGTGCCAGCAGCGCTAACCGCGGGACTAGCGGGAGGGTAGAGACCCAGTACTTC.

The V call is TRBV29-1, the J call TRBJ2-6, with 8 bases identical to TRBD1. Per the germline V gene, CDR1 is SQVTM and CDR2 is ANQGSEA. V trimming: 6 bases; J trimming: 13 bases; junction bases outside the gene matches: 11. This CDR3 spans 13 amino acids. CDR3 protein: CSVGCLGDRVLTF. The CDR3 nucleotides are TGCAGCGTGGGGTGTTTGGGGGACAGGGTCCTGACTTTC.

The chain recombines TRBV19 with TRBJ1-3; TRBD1 might be the D (6 bases). Germline V gives CDR1 LNHDA, CDR2 SQIVND (reference sequence). Trimming left V 10 bases short and J 1 base short, with 17 bases between. This CDR3 has 15 residues. The CDR3 DNA follows: TGTGCCACAACCCCCGGAGGGGGGTCTGGAAACACCATATATTTT. This gives the protein CATTPGGGSGNTIYF.

This chain uses TRBV20-1 with TRBJ2-5; 8 nucleotides match TRBD2. This CDR3 spans 12 amino acids. CDR1 and CDR2 (germline): DFQATT, SNEGSKA (reference sequence). The ends lost 0 bases at V and 9 bases at J; junction bases unmatched: 3. As DNA, the CDR3 is TGCAGTGCTAGAGATAGGCGGGAGGCCCAGTACTTC. This encodes CSARDRREAQYF.

As to this clonotype: A much larger clone lies a single base off, so this may be a read error. The V gene is TRBV5-1, the J gene TRBJ2-7, with 7 nucleotides matching TRBD1. The CDR3 loop spans 13 amino acids. V shed 4 bases, J shed 5 bases, and the junction held 6 bases outside the gene matches. Germline V gene lookup returns CDR1 SGHRS and CDR2 YFSETQ. The CDR3 region is CASSTGQSHEQYF. The CDR3 nucleotides are TGCGCCAGCAGCACGGGACAGTCCCACGAGCAGTACTTC. The complete variable domain, with remaining parts taken from reference TRBV5-1 and TRBJ2-7, reads KAGVTQTPRYLIKTRGQQVTLSCSPISGHRSVSWYQQTPGQGLQFLFEYFSETQRNKGNFPGRFSGRQFSNSRSEMNVSTLELGDSALYLCASSTGQSHEQYFGPGTRLTVT.

This clonotype was recorded many times. The V gene is TRBV7-9, the J gene TRBJ2-7, with no clear D. The CDR3 is 15 amino acids. The germline V gene has CDR1 SEHNR and CDR2 FQNEAQ (reference sequence). Trimming took off 1 base at V and 3 bases at J, with 13 bases between the two ends. The CDR3 nucleotides read TGTGCCAGCAGCTTAGATGGCGTCTTGGGCTACGAGCAGTACTTC. Its protein product is CASSLDGVLGYEQYF.